A single T cell receptor beta chain is shown here with its context. Its cognate antigen has yet to be identified. Nothing much larger sits one base from this clone, and base qualities are not available. This sample was taken from a study of blood T cell repertoires in COVID-19 (dated by TCRdb to about 2020). Background for the entire study: Collaborator samples came from the United States, Italy and Spain and covered acute and convalescent phases of COVID-19. The material from the prospective study consisted of cDNA or gDNA derived from T cells, B-cell-depleted T cells, or PBMCs. The dataset comprised deeply sampled blood TCRbeta repertoires from subjects exposed to, actively infected with, or recovered from COVID-19. HLA class I and class II types, where available, came from metadata supplied by the sample provider rather than from assay-based typing. The sample metadata nearly always contained a de-identified subject ID, COVID-19 status, age in years and sex. The repertoires were released in a freely available public database meant as a resource for research on the immune response to SARS-CoV-2. The samples were drawn from the first 160 participants of the ongoing ImmuneRACE study and from over a thousand subjects provided by 6 global collaborators. What the study reported, not specific to this receptor: Clinical and demographic metadata were provided uncurated, with the amount varying by source and participant.

CDR1 ENHRY and CDR2 SYGVKD are derived from the germline V gene. The CDR3 covers 12 residues, taking in both the cysteine and the phenylalanine. The only DNA kept is the CDR3, 36 bases in frame from the first base. V gives up 7 bases and J gives up 6 bases, and the segment between their germline ends measures 12 bases. The immunoSEQ Assay, a bias-controlled multiplex PCR, was used to amplify TCRbeta CDR3 regions from genomic DNA. In the paper's pipeline: The number of nucleated cells in each sample was estimated from the amplification of reference gene primers within the assay. Sequence reads were collapsed and filtered to measure the absolute abundance of every unique TCRbeta CDR3 rearrangement. For each sample, productive Simpson clonality was calculated as the square root of Simpson's diversity index over productive rearrangements. The table comes from immuneACCESS by way of TCRdb, which keeps in-frame sequences with V and J called. Part of the clones is missing from these tables; in studies checked, under half for an unresolved V gene and the rest for unknown reasons. V, J and clone size are taken as reported in that table, and D and trimming were inferred from the DNA itself. Within this sample are more than 400,000 clones, with roughly 91% of them counted one time only. 0.6% to 0.7% of the sample rests with the top ten.

Participants in the prospective study were aged about 18 to 90 years, lived in approximately 26 United States geographic areas, and enrolled through a virtual design. In the prospective study, participants were assigned to cohorts based on the clinical history participants reported in a screening survey and a study questionnaire. Recovered participants in ImmuneRACE Cohort 3 were defined as having two consecutive negative NP/OP PCR tests, clearance from a healthcare professional, or resolution of symptoms. In the prospective study, mobile phlebotomists collected whole blood, serum and a nasopharyngeal or oropharyngeal swab from each participant. Prospective study participants could optionally give additional blood draws and questionnaires over an approximately 2-month period. Prospective study blood samples were shipped either frozen or at room temperature before DNA extraction.

Sequencing input: PBMCs or T cells enriched from blood (not recorded which). The chain links TRBV10-3 with TRBJ1-2; a weak D assignment points to TRBD1 (6 bases agree). The sequence was obtained from a young man who had recovered from COVID-19. The CDR3 in this case is CAIKTGWNGYTF. The nucleotide sequence reads TGTGCCATCAAAACAGGGTGGAATGGCTACACCTTC.